The 21 T cell receptor beta chains given below trace back to one sample, sequenced in a study of response to subunit inactivated influenza vaccine. TCRdb reanalysed the RT-PCR reads using MiXCR and keeps one entry per CDR3 protein. The table has about 800,000 distinct CDR3 sequences, about 20% seen once. The material sequenced was PBMCs from blood, taken around 5 days after vaccination. These receptor sequences come from a man in his forties or fifties who received an inactivated influenza vaccine.

J is TRBJ1-6 and V is TRBV6-1; 12 bases fit TRBD1. The germline CDR1 and CDR2 sequences are MNHNS and SASEGT. The ends lost 7 bases at V and 10 bases at J; junction bases unmatched: 8. The CDR3 is 15 residues long. The CDR3 is CASTGDRGLRSPLHF. As DNA, the CDR3 is TGTGCCAGCACAGGGGACAGGGGGCTAAGGTCACCCCTCCACTTT.

This clonotype was detected many times. The chain couples TRBV20-1 to TRBJ1-2; D call uncertain. The CDR3 is made up of 17 amino acids. Germline CDR1 is DFQATT and CDR2 is SNEGSKA (reference sequence). Trimming shortened V by 0 bases and J by 8 bases, and 25 bases separated the two germline ends. The chain's CDR3 is CSARDWINSSPESGYTF. In DNA form, the CDR3 reads TGCAGTGCTAGAGATTGGATAAACAGCTCCCCTGAGAGCGGCTACACCTTC.

This clonotype was counted many times. The CDR3 coding sequence is TGCAGCAGGCAGGGTTTAACCTACGAGCAGTACTTC. Translating it yields CSRQGLTYEQYF. The J gene is TRBJ2-7, the V gene TRBV20-1; D is possibly TRBD1 (5 bases). Germline CDR1 is DFQATT and CDR2 is SNEGSKA (reference sequence). The CDR3 is 12 amino acids.

The rearrangement joins TRBV7-2 to TRBJ1-1, with a weak D call TRBD1 (6 bases). The CDR3 length is 15 residues. Deletions cut 3 bases from V and 4 bases from J, with 15 bases between. The germline gives CDR1 SGHTA, CDR2 FQGNSA. CDR3 in amino acids: CASSLSVGAGTEAFF. CDR3 DNA: TGTGCCAGCAGCTTGTCGGTGGGGGCGGGCACTGAAGCTTTCTTT.

The V call is TRBV12-3 or TRBV12-4, the J call TRBJ1-1; D perhaps matches TRBD1 (5 bases). Deletions cut 3 bases from V and 4 bases from J, with 12 bases between. CDR3 size: 14 residues. CDR3 nucleotide sequence: TGTGCCAGCAGTTTGATCAGAAGGGGCACTGAAGCTTTCTTT. Protein product: CASSLIRRGTEAFF.

This clonotype is classed as medium-sized. The chain has TRBV5-1 and TRBJ2-3; the D is unclear. V gave up 1 base and J gave up 2 bases, with 5 bases separating them. This CDR3 spans 13 amino acids. Per the germline V gene, CDR1 is SGHRS and CDR2 is YFSETQ. The CDR3 is CASSLQDTDTQYF. The CDR3 DNA is TGCGCCAGCAGCTTGCAGGACACAGATACGCAGTATTTT.

The CDR3 loop reads CASSLYYGGTTYEQYF. The DNA of the CDR3 is TGTGCCAGCAGCTTATATTACGGGGGGACTACCTACGAGCAGTACTTC. The chain combines TRBV7-9 with TRBJ2-7; TRBD2 aligns across 7 bases. There are 16 residues in the CDR3. Losses at the gene ends were 2 bases for V and 2 bases for J; bases not matched to a gene: 9. In germline, CDR1 is SEHNR, CDR2 FQNEAQ (reference sequence).

This clonotype was detected only a few times. The chain joins TRBV28 to TRBJ1-6; TRBD1 matches 12 bases. CDR1 is MDHEN and CDR2 is SYDVKM in the germline V gene. Germline trimming cut 6 bases from V and 9 bases from J; bases unmatched to any gene: 9. CDR3 size: 16 residues. The CDR3 loop is CASRIGTGGASSPLHF. CDR3 coding DNA: TGTGCCAGCAGGATTGGGACAGGGGGCGCGAGTTCACCCCTCCACTTT.

Only a few counts were recorded for this clonotype. V usage is TRBV5-4 and J usage is TRBJ2-7, with 7 bases matching TRBD1. Trimming removed 3 bases from V and 2 bases from J; junction bases left unmatched: 8. Looked up from germline, CDR1 is SGHNT and CDR2 is YYREEE (reference sequence). This CDR3 contains 15 residues. CDR3 sequence reads: CASSYGDRATYEQYF. For the CDR3, the DNA is TGTGCCAGCAGCTATGGTGACAGGGCGACCTACGAGCAGTACTTC.

This clonotype was counted between two and nine times. The V gene is TRBV14, the J gene TRBJ2-1; D is perhaps TRBD1 (5 bases). The V end lost 0 bases, the J end lost 2 bases, and 11 bases lay between the germline ends. CDR3 length: 16 amino acids. The germline V gene has CDR1 SGHDN and CDR2 FVKESK. CDR3 sequence (DNA): TGTGCCAGCAGCCAAGATATGGGGCAGGCCTACAATGAGCAGTTCTTC. It encodes CASSQDMGQAYNEQFF. The full variable domain, in which reference TRBV14 and TRBJ2-1 provide the parts outside the CDR3, is EAGVTQFPSHSVIEKGQTVTLRCDPISGHDNLYWYRRVMGKEIKFLLHFVKESKQDESGMPNNRFLAERTGGTYSTLKVQPAELEDSGVYFCASSQDMGQAYNEQFFGPGTRLTVL.

This clonotype has only a few counts. The V call is TRBV7-2, the J call TRBJ2-2, with D hard to call. Trimming took 1 base from V and 7 from J, leaving 7 bases between them. CDR3 length: 13 residues. The germline V gene has CDR1 SGHTA and CDR2 FQGNSA. CDR3 loop: CASSLEFGGELFF. In DNA form, the CDR3 reads TGTGCCAGCAGCTTAGAGTTCGGCGGGGAGCTGTTTTTT.

This clonotype appeared once. The chain joins TRBV7-2 to TRBJ2-5; D might be TRBD1 (6 bases). Looked up from germline, CDR1 is SGHTA and CDR2 is FQGNSA. The germline V and J ends were trimmed by 0 bases and 4 bases, with 12 bases remaining between them. The CDR3 runs 15 residues. Here the CDR3 DNA reads TGTGCCAGCAGCTTAGCGATAGGGGGTACAGAGACCCAGTACTTC. Protein product: CASSLAIGGTETQYF.

This clonotype was recorded at least ten times. The chain links TRBV7-2 to TRBJ2-1; 9 bases fit TRBD1. Losses at the gene ends were 5 bases for V and 5 bases for J; bases not matched to a gene: 1. The CDR3 spans 13 residues. Germline V CDR1 and CDR2: SGHTA, FQGNSA. For the CDR3, the DNA is TGTGCCAGCAGCCGGGACAGGGACAATGAGCAGTTCTTC. This sequence encodes CASSRDRDNEQFF.

This rearrangement joins TRBV7-9 to TRBJ2-2; 7 bases are a match to TRBD1. The length of the CDR3 is 16 residues. CDR1 and CDR2 from the germline V gene are SEHNR and FQNEAQ (reference sequence). With V trimmed by 7 bases and J by 1 base, 9 bases remained unmatched. Here the CDR3 DNA reads TGTGCCAGCACCAACCCGGGACAGTGGAACACCGGGGAGCTGTTTTTT. As protein: CASTNPGQWNTGELFF.

This clonotype came up a few times. The rearrangement joins TRBV11-2 to TRBJ2-7; 12 bases map to TRBD2. The CDR3 has 16 residues. The V gene end was trimmed by 7 bases and the J gene end by 6 bases; junction bases not matched to a gene: 13. CDR1 SGHAT and CDR2 FQNNGV come from the germline V gene. The CDR3 reads CASNPTSGSFLSEQYF. The CDR3, as DNA: TGTGCCAGCAACCCGACTAGCGGGAGTTTCTTATCCGAGCAGTACTTC.

The chain carries TRBV5-5 and TRBJ2-1; 13 bases match TRBD2. The CDR3 contains 15 residues. Trimming took 1 base from V and 12 from J; bases not matched to a gene: 7. Germline CDR1 and CDR2: SGHKS and YYEKEE (reference sequence). The CDR3 protein is CASSLKLAGGARQFF. The CDR3 nucleotides are TGTGCCAGCAGCTTGAAACTAGCGGGGGGGGCCAGGCAGTTCTTC. The full variable domain, with the rest looked up from reference TRBV5-5 and TRBJ2-1, is DAGVTQSPTHLIKTRGQQVTLRCSPISGHKSVSWYQQVLGQGPQFIFQYYEKEERGRGNFPDRFSARQFPNYSSELNVNALLLGDSALYLCASSLKLAGGARQFFGPGTRLTVL.

This clonotype turned up a few times. The chain recombines TRBV20-1 with TRBJ2-1; 11 bases are shared with TRBD2. The junction had 11 bases not matched to a gene; V was cut back by 6 bases and J by 7 bases. Germline CDR1 reads DFQATT; CDR2 reads SNEGSKA (reference sequence). The CDR3 runs to 15 residues. This chain's CDR3 is CSAGLSGRAGNEQFF. The CDR3 DNA sequence: TGCAGTGCCGGACTTAGCGGGAGGGCAGGGAATGAGCAGTTCTTC.

V is TRBV5-1 and J is TRBJ2-7; TRBD1 matches at 7 bases. Germline V gives CDR1 SGHRS, CDR2 YFSETQ. This CDR3 has 14 amino acids. The junction had 5 bases not matched to a gene; V was cut back by 4 bases and J by 1 base. The CDR3 loop is CASSAQGLSYEQYF. DNA for the CDR3: TGCGCCAGCAGCGCACAGGGGTTGTCCTACGAGCAGTACTTC.

This clonotype was counted a few times. V is TRBV12-3 or TRBV12-4 and J is TRBJ2-1, with 7 bases lining up with TRBD2. V lost 6 bases to trimming and J lost 4 bases; unmatched junction nucleotides: 9. The length of the CDR3 is 15 residues. The CDR3 reads CASRAPGLIYNEQFF. The CDR3 DNA is TGTGCCAGCAGAGCGCCGGGACTAATATACAATGAGCAGTTCTTC.

This clonotype was counted only a few times. The V gene is TRBV20-1, the J gene TRBJ1-6; 9 bases are a match to TRBD1. CDR1 is DFQATT, CDR2 SNEGSKA, per germline (reference sequence). Trimming at V came to 3 bases and at J to 9 bases, leaving 6 bases not matched to a gene. The CDR3 contains 14 residues. CDR3: CSASFQDRGSPLHF. CDR3 in DNA: TGCAGTGCTAGTTTCCAGGACAGGGGTTCACCCCTCCACTTT.

This clonotype was seen a few times. The rearrangement uses TRBV29-1 and TRBJ1-2, with 7 bases identical to TRBD1. The germline V gene encodes CDR1 SQVTM and CDR2 ANQGSEA. The CDR3 runs 17 residues. With 3 bases clipped from V and 0 bases from J, the junction kept 13 bases outside the gene matches. The CDR3 sequence: CSVDEVVHGTANYGYTF. For the CDR3, the DNA is TGCAGCGTTGACGAGGTAGTTCATGGGACAGCTAACTATGGCTACACCTTC.